The clone carrying this T cell receptor beta chain has a count of ten or more. Germline loops: CDR1 SQVTM, CDR2 ANQGSEA. CDR3 size: 14 residues. Trimming removed 7 bases from V and 1 base from J; junction bases left unmatched: 10. The entry originates in a study of blood T cells in healthy people across ages. Next came a second PCR, run for about 7 to 12 cycles, which used a sample-barcoded 5' primer along with a J-beta primer mix. Each CDR3 protein is one row after TCRdb ran MiXCR on the 5' RACE reads. Of roughly 720,000 distinct CDR3 sequences in the sample, approximately 55% are singletons; the top ten hold approximately 40%.

The receptor's source is a man older than 75 in good health. The material sequenced was blood. V usage is TRBV29-1 and J usage is TRBJ2-7, with 7 bases fitting TRBD1. The CDR3 is CSAKAAGGSYEQYF. CDR3 DNA sequence: TGCAGCGCGAAGGCGGCAGGGGGTTCCTACGAGCAGTACTTC.